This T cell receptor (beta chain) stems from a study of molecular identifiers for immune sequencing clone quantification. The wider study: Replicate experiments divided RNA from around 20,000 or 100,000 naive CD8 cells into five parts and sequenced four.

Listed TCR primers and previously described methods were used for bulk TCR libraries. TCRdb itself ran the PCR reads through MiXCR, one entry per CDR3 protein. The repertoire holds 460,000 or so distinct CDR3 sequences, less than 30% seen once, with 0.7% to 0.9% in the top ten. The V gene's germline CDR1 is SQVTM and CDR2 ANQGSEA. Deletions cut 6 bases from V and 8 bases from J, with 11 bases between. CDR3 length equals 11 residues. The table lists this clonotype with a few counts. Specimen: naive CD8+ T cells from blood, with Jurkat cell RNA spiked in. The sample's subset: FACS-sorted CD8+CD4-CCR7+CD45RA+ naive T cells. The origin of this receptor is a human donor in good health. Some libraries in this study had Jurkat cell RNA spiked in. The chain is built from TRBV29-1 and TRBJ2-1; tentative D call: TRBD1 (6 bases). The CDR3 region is CSVKQGYEQFF. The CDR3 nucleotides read TGCAGCGTCAAACAGGGCTATGAGCAGTTCTTC.